The subject of this entry is one TCR beta chain. Authors' processing steps: Cell counts per sample came from amplifying reference gene primers. The protocol was immunoSEQ multiplex PCR, while the TCRdb copy is restricted to in-frame clones and leaves out a portion. The V and J calls and clone size were taken over from that table, and D and trimming were inferred from the DNA. Of fewer than 250,000 clones detected, just under 85% appear once; the ten largest clones hold 5% to 6.5%. The length of the CDR3 is 15 residues. From germline, CDR1 is SGHRS and CDR2 YFSETQ. Germline trimming cut 2 bases from V and 7 bases from J; bases unmatched to any gene: 6. The data are from a study of blood T cell repertoires in COVID-19. At the level of the study: The United States, Italy and Spain supplied acute and convalescent COVID-19 samples.

V usage is TRBV5-1 and J usage is TRBJ2-2; 9 bases align to TRBD2. Sequenced input: peripheral blood. The sequence was collected from a woman in her seventies with active or convalescent COVID-19. The CDR3 DNA follows: TGCGCCAGCAGCTTATTAGCGGGAGATGACGGGGAGCTGTTTTTT. Protein sequence: CASSLLAGDDGELFF. The variable domain in full, completed from reference TRBV5-1 and TRBJ2-2, reads KAGVTQTPRYLIKTRGQQVTLSCSPISGHRSVSWYQQTPGQGLQFLFEYFSETQRNKGNFPGRFSGRQFSNSRSEMNVSTLELGDSALYLCASSLLAGDDGELFFGEGSRLTVL.